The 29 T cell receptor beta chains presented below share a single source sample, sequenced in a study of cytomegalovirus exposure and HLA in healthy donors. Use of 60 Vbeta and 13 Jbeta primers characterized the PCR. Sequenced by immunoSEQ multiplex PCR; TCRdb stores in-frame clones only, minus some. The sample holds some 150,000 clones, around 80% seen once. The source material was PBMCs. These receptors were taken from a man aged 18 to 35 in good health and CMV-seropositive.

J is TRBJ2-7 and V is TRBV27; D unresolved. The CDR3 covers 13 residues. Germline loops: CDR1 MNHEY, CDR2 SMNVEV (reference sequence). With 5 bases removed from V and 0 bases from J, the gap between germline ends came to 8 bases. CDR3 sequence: CASSGPLSYEQYF. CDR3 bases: TGTGCCAGCAGTGGCCCCCTCTCCTACGAGCAGTACTTC.

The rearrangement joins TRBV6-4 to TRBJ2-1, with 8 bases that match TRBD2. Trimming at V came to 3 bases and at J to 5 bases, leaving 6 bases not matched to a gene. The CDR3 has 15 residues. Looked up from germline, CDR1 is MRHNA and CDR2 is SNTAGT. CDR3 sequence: CASSDSGMAHNEQFF. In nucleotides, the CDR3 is TGTGCCAGCAGTGATAGCGGGATGGCCCACAATGAGCAGTTCTTC.

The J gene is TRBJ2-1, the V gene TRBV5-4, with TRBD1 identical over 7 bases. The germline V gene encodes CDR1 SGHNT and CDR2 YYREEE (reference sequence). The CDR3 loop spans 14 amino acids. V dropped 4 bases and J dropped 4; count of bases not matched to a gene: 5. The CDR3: CASSVGQHYNEQFF. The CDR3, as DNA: TGTGCCAGCAGCGTGGGACAGCATTACAATGAGCAGTTCTTC.

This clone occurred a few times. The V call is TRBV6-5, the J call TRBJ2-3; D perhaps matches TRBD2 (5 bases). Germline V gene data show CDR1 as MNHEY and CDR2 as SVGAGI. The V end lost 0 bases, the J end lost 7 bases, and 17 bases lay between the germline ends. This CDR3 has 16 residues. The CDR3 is CASSYSGRGRINTQYF. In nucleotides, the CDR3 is TGTGCCAGCAGTTACTCGGGTCGTGGGAGAATAAATACGCAGTATTTT.

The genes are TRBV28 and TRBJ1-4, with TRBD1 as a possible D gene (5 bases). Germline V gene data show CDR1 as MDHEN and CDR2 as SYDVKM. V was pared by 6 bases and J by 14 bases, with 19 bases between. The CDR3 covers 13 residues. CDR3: CASSPGGRDVLFF. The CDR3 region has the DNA TGTGCCAGCAGCCCCGGGGGTAGGGACGTTCTGTTTTTT.

This chain's CDR3 is CASSRGQTNYEQYF. CDR3 sequence (DNA): TGTGCCAGCAGCCGTGGACAGACAAACTACGAGCAGTACTTC. The chain links TRBV4-2 to TRBJ2-7, with D perhaps TRBD1 (6 bases). The V end was cut by 4 bases, the J end by 3 bases, with 13 bases between. This CDR3 has 14 residues. CDR1 LGHNA and CDR2 YNFKEQ come from the germline V gene.

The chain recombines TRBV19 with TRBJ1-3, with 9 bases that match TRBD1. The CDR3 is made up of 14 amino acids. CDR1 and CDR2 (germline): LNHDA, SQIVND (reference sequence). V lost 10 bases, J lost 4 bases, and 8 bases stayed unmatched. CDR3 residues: CATENRGLGNTIYF. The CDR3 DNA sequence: TGTGCCACCGAGAACAGGGGGCTCGGAAACACCATATATTTT.

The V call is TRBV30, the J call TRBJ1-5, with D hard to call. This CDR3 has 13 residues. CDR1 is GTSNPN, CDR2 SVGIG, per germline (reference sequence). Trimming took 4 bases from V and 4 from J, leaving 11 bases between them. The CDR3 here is CAWTEGTNQPQHF. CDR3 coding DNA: TGTGCCTGGACCGAGGGAACGAATCAGCCCCAGCATTTT.

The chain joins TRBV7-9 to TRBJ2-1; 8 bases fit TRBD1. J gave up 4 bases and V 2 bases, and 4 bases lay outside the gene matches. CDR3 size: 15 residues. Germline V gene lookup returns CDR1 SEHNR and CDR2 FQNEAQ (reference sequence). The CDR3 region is CASSLSGQVYNEQFF. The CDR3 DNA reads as TGTGCCAGCAGCTTATCGGGACAGGTGTACAATGAGCAGTTCTTC.

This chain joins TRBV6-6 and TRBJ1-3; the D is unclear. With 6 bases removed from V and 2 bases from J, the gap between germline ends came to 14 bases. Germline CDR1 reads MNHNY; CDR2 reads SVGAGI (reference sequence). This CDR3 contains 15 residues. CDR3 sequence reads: CASRGGRLAGNTIYF. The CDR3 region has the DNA TGTGCCAGCAGGGGCGGGCGGCTGGCTGGAAACACCATATATTTT.

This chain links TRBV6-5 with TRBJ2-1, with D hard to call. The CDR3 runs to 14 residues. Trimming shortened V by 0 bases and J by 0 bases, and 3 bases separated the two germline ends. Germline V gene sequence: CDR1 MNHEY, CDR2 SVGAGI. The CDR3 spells CASSYSSSYNEQFF. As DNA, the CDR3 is TGTGCCAGCAGTTACTCGAGCTCCTACAATGAGCAGTTCTTC.

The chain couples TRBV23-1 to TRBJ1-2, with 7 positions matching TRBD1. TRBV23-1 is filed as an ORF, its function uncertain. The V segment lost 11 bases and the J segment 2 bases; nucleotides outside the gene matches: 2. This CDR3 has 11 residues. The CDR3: CAGQANYGYTF. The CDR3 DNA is TGCGCCGGACAGGCCAACTATGGCTACACCTTC.

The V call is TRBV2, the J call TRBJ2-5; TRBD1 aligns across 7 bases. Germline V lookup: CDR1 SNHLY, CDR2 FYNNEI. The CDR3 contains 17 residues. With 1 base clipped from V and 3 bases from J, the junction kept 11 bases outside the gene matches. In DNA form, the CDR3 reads TGTGCCAGCAGTGAAGGACCGGACAGGAGTAGGGAAGAGACCCAGTACTTC. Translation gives CASSEGPDRSREETQYF.

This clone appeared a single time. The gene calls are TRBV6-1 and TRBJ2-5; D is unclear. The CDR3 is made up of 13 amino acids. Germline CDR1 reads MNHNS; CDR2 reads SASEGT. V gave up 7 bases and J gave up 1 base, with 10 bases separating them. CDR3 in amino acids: CASKRPFQETQYF. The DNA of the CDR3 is TGTGCCAGCAAGAGGCCGTTCCAAGAGACCCAGTACTTC.

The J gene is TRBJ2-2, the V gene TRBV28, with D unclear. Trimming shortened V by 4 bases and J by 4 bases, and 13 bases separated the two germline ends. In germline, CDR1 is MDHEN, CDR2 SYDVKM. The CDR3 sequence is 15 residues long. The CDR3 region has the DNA TGTGCCAGCAGTTCTATTCACACGGGCACCGGGGAGCTGTTTTTT. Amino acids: CASSSIHTGTGELFF.

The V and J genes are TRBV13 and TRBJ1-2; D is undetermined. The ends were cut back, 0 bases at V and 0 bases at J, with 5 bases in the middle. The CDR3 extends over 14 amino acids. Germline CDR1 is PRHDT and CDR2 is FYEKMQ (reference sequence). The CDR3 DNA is TGTGCCAGCAGCTTAGGTCTTGCTAACTATGGCTACACCTTC. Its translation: CASSLGLANYGYTF.

The CDR3 loop reads CASSYNPSAREETQYF. For the CDR3, the DNA is TGTGCCAGCAGTTACAACCCTAGCGCTCGTGAAGAGACCCAGTACTTC. The gene calls are TRBV6-6 and TRBJ2-5; weak D call: TRBD2 (6 bases). CDR3 length: 16 amino acids. With 2 bases removed from V and 3 bases from J, the gap between germline ends came to 16 bases. Germline values: CDR1 MNHNY, CDR2 SVGAGI (reference sequence).

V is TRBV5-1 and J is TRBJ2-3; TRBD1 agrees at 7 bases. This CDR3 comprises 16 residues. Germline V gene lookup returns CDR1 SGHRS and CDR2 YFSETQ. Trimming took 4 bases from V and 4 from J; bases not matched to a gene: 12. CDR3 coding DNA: TGCGCCAGCAGCCTACGGGACAGAGAGTCGGCAGATACGCAGTATTTT. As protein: CASSLRDRESADTQYF.

For the CDR3, the DNA is TGTGCCAGCAGTTACCATGGACAGGGGATCGGCGAGCAGTACTTC. Translated: CASSYHGQGIGEQYF. The chain recombines TRBV6-5 with TRBJ2-7, with 9 bases that match TRBD1. Germline V CDR1 and CDR2: MNHEY, SVGAGI. The CDR3 is 15 amino acids. Losses at the gene ends were 2 bases for V and 6 bases for J; bases not matched to a gene: 8.

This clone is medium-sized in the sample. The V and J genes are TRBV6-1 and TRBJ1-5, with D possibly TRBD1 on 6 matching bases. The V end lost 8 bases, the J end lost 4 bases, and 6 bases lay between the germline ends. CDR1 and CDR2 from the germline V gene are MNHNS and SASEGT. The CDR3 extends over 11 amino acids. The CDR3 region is CASGTNQPQHF. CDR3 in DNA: TGTGCCAGCGGGACAAATCAGCCCCAGCATTTT.

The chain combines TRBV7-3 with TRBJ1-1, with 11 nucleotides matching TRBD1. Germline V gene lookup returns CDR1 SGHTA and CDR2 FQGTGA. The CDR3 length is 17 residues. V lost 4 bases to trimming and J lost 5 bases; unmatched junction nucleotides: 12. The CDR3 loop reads CASSSLTSGTGGTEAFF. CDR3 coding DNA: TGTGCCAGCAGCTCCTTAACATCCGGGACAGGGGGAACTGAAGCTTTCTTT.

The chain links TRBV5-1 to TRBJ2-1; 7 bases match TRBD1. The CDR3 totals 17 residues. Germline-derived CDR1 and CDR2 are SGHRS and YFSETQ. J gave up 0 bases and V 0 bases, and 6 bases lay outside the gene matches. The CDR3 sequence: CASSLGPGQSSYNEQFF. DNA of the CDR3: TGCGCCAGCAGCTTGGGTCCGGGACAGAGCTCCTACAATGAGCAGTTCTTC.

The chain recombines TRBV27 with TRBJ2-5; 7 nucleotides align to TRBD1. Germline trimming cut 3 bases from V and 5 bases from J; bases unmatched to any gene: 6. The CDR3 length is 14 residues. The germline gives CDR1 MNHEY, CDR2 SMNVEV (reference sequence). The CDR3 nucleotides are TGTGCCAGCAGTTTGAACAGGGGTCCGGAGACCCAGTACTTC. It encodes CASSLNRGPETQYF.

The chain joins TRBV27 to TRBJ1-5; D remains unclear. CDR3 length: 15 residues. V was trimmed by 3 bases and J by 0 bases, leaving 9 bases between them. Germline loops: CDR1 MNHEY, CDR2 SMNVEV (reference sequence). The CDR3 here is CASSFRGFSNQPQHF. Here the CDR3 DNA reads TGTGCCAGCAGTTTTAGAGGGTTTAGCAATCAGCCCCAGCATTTT.

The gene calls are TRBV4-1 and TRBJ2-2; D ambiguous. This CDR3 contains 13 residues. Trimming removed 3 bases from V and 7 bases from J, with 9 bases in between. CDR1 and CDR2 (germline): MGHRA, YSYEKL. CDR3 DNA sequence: TGCGCCAGCAGCCAGGCCCCGATCGGGGAGCTGTTTTTT. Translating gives CASSQAPIGELFF.

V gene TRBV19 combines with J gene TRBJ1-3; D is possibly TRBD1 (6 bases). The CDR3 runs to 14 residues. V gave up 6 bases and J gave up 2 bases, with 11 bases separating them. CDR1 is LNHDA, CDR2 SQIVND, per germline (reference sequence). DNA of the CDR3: TGTGCCAGTAGCGTGGACAGAGCTGGAAACACCATATATTTT. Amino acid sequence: CASSVDRAGNTIYF.

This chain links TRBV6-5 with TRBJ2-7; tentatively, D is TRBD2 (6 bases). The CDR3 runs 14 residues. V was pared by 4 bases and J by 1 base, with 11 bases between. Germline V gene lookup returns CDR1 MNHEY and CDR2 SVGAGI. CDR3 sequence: CASSSPGLSYEQYF. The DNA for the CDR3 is TGTGCCAGCAGTTCTCCGGGACTTTCCTACGAGCAGTACTTC.

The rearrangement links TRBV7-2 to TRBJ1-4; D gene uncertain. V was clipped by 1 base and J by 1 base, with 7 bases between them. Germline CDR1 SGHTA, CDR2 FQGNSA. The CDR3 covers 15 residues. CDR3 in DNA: TGTGCCAGCAGCTTAGTTTCAGGAACTAATGAAAAACTGTTTTTT. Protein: CASSLVSGTNEKLFF.

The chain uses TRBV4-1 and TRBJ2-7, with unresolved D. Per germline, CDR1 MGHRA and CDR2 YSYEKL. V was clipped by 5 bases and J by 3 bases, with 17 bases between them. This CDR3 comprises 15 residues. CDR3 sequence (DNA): TGCGCCAGCAGCTCGGCCTCCGGGTCGATCTACGAGCAGTACTTC. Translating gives CASSSASGSIYEQYF.